The rows below give T cell receptor beta chains drawn from one sample of a study of B cell selection in AIRE deficiency. Generated by immunoSEQ multiplex PCR, the TCRdb table keeps only in-frame clones and is missing some. Of 12,000 to 15,000 clones in the sample, 85% to 95% are singletons; the top ten hold about 1%. What was sequenced was Tregs sorted from PBMCs. The receptors come from a human donor with AIRE deficiency. Both conserved end residues are part of each CDR3. The D gene is left open where the match is weak. A row's size may be missing; if present it is once, few, many or a size class.

V gene	J gene	clone size	D gene	CDR3 protein	CDR3 DNA
TRBV7-8	TRBJ1-2	NA	NA	CASSPRRGAHYGYTF	TGTGCCAGCAGCCCGCGGAGGGGGGCCCACTATGGCTACACCTTC
TRBV7-9	TRBJ1-2	NA	NA	CASSLVPGLSYGYTF	TGTGCCAGCAGCTTAGTGCCGGGACTTTCCTATGGCTACACCTTC
TRBV12-5	TRBJ2-1	NA	NA	CASGLVGGRVFF	TGTGCTAGTGGTTTGGTCGGGGGCCGTGTGTTCTTC
TRBV7-3	TRBJ2-1	NA	TRBD2	CASSWGLAGGRDEQFF	TGTGCCAGCAGCTGGGGACTAGCGGGAGGGCGGGATGAGCAGTTCTTC
TRBV4-2	TRBJ2-3	NA	TRBD2	CASSRQTSGSGDTQYF	TGTGCCAGCAGCCGCCAGACTAGCGGGAGTGGAGATACGCAGTATTTT
TRBV28	TRBJ2-7	NA	NA	CASRKVRTYEQYF	TGTGCCAGCAGAAAAGTTAGGACCTACGAGCAGTACTTC
TRBV2	TRBJ2-7	NA	TRBD2	CASTGGLGSKQYF	TGTGCCAGCACGGGGGGACTTGGTTCCAAGCAGTACTTC
TRBV7-9	TRBJ2-7	few	NA	CASILSLGGSYEQYF	TGTGCCAGCATCCTAAGTCTTGGAGGATCCTACGAGCAGTACTTC
TRBV6-6	TRBJ1-4	NA	NA	CASSPEGLTNEKLFF	TGTGCCAGCAGCCCCGAGGGGCTGACTAATGAAAAACTGTTTTTT
TRBV7-2	TRBJ2-1	NA	NA	CASSLAPDNEQFF	TGTGCCAGCAGCTTAGCACCGGACAATGAGCAGTTCTTC
TRBV5-6	TRBJ2-2	NA	NA	CACSPSINTGELFF	TGTGCCTGCAGCCCGAGCATTAACACCGGGGAGCTGTTTTTT
TRBV28	TRBJ2-6	NA	NA	CASSLGGAGANVLTF	TGTGCCAGCAGTCTTGGGGGCGCCGGGGCCAACGTCCTGACTTTC
TRBV11-2	TRBJ2-5	NA	NA	CASSRRQGTLETQYF	TGTGCCAGCAGCCGGAGGCAGGGCACCCTTGAGACCCAGTACTTC
TRBV18	TRBJ2-7	NA	NA	CASSPASVSYEQYF	TGTGCCAGCTCACCTGCGTCGGTTTCCTACGAGCAGTACTTC
TRBV5-4	TRBJ1-1	NA	NA	CASSLLRGRSEAFF	TGTGCCAGCAGCTTACTCAGGGGACGGTCTGAAGCTTTCTTT
TRBV28	TRBJ2-3	NA	TRBD2	CASSLLAGVSGTDTQYF	TGTGCCAGCAGTTTATTAGCGGGAGTGTCGGGCACAGATACGCAGTATTTT
TRBV6-5	TRBJ2-3	NA	NA	CASRPRQVPDTQYF	TGTGCCAGCAGGCCTCGACAGGTCCCAGATACGCAGTATTTT
TRBV27	TRBJ2-6	once	NA	CASSLVPGLNSGANVLTF	TGTGCCAGCAGTTTAGTCCCGGGACTGAACTCTGGGGCCAACGTCCTGACTTTC
TRBV18	TRBJ2-1	NA	TRBD1	CASSQRSGGWNPDEQFF	TGTGCCAGCTCGCAACGCTCAGGGGGCTGGAATCCGGATGAGCAGTTCTTC
TRBV5-3	TRBJ2-1	NA	TRBD1	CARSLAKDRINPYNEQFF	TGTGCCAGAAGCTTGGCCAAGGACAGGATTAATCCCTACAATGAGCAGTTCTTC
TRBV7-2	TRBJ2-7	NA	NA	CASSLEVAFDYEQYF	TGTGCCAGCAGCTTAGAAGTGGCCTTTGATTACGAGCAGTACTTC
TRBV6-6	TRBJ1-5	NA	NA	CASSYPGPGQPQHF	TGTGCCAGCAGTTATCCGGGGCCGGGTCAGCCCCAGCATTTT
TRBV6-9	TRBJ2-7	once	NA	CASSYKTVAYEQYF	TGTGCCAGCAGTTACAAGACCGTCGCCTACGAGCAGTACTTC
TRBV5-1	TRBJ2-1	NA	NA	CASSLQGPFSYNEQFF	TGCGCCAGCAGCTTACAGGGTCCTTTTTCCTACAATGAGCAGTTCTTC
TRBV19	TRBJ2-3	NA	TRBD1	CASSNRGLASTDTQYF	TGTGCCAGTAGCAACAGGGGATTAGCTAGCACAGATACGCAGTATTTT
TRBV11-2	TRBJ2-7	NA	NA	CASSLGGKQYF	TGTGCCAGCAGCTTAGGGGGGAAGCAGTACTTC
TRBV4-1	TRBJ1-1	NA	NA	CASSQDWSRGHHTEAFF	TGCGCCAGCAGCCAAGATTGGTCCCGCGGACACCACACTGAAGCTTTCTTT
TRBV7-2	TRBJ2-7	NA	NA	CASSLGPAGEQYF	TGTGCCAGCAGCTTAGGTCCAGCAGGAGAGCAGTACTTC
TRBV4-2	TRBJ1-4	NA	TRBD1	CASSQPYRGTIEKLFF	TGTGCCAGCAGCCAACCTTACAGGGGGACTATTGAAAAACTGTTTTTT
TRBV28	TRBJ2-1	few	TRBD2	CASSSLAGGGGNEQFF	TGTGCCAGCAGTTCCTTAGCGGGAGGGGGGGGCAATGAGCAGTTCTTC
TRBV12-5	TRBJ2-3	NA	TRBD1	CASGPYRGDTQYF	TGTGCTAGTGGCCCATACAGGGGAGATACGCAGTATTTT
TRBV28	TRBJ1-5	NA	NA	CASTKRQSNQPQHF	TGTGCCAGCACCAAGAGACAGAGCAATCAGCCCCAGCATTTT
TRBV28	TRBJ1-2	NA	TRBD1	CASSLTIPGQGPDGYTF	TGTGCCAGCAGTTTAACTATCCCGGGACAGGGACCTGATGGCTACACCTTC
TRBV5-6	TRBJ2-5	once	TRBD2	CASSKPGLAGGETQYF	TGTGCCAGCAGCAAACCGGGACTAGCGGGAGGAGAGACCCAGTACTTC
TRBV11-2	TRBJ1-4	once	NA	CASSLVTAKLFF	TGTGCCAGCAGCTTAGTGACTGCCAAACTGTTTTTT
TRBV5-4	TRBJ2-5	NA	TRBD1	CASSLAGRGRQETQYF	TGTGCCAGCAGCTTGGCTGGCAGGGGGCGGCAAGAGACCCAGTACTTC
TRBV19	TRBJ2-2	NA	NA	CASSKGGANTGELFF	TGTGCCAGTAGTAAAGGGGGAGCTAACACCGGGGAGCTGTTTTTT
TRBV11-2	TRBJ2-3	NA	NA	CASSLQLVAADTQYF	TGTGCCAGCAGCTTACAACTCGTAGCGGCAGATACGCAGTATTTT
TRBV25-1	TRBJ2-1	NA	TRBD2	CASSLGGLPYNEQFF	TGTGCCAGCAGTCTCGGGGGACTACCTTACAATGAGCAGTTCTTC
TRBV6-6	TRBJ1-2	NA	TRBD1	CASGRDSANYGYTF	TGTGCCAGCGGCCGGGACAGCGCTAACTATGGCTACACCTTC